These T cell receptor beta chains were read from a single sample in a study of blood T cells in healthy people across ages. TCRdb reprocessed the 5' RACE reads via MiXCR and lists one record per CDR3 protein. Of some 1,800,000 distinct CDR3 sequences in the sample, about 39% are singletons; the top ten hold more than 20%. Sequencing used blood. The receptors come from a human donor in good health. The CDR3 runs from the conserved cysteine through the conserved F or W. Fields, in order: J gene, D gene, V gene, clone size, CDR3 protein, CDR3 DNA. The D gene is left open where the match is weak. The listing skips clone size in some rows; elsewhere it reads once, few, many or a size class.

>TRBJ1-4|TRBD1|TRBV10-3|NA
CAMNRGPNEKLFF
TGTGCCATGAACAGGGGGCCCAATGAAAAACTGTTTTTT
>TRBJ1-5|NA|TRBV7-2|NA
CASSPHRVGNQPQHF
TGTGCCAGCAGCCCCCACAGGGTGGGGAATCAGCCCCAGCATTTT
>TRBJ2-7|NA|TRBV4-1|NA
CASSQPGVSYEQYF
TGCGCCAGCAGCCAACCCGGGGTCTCCTACGAGCAGTACTTC
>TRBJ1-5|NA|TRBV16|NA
CASSQLNSNQPQHF
TGTGCCAGCAGCCAATTGAATAGCAATCAGCCCCAGCATTTT
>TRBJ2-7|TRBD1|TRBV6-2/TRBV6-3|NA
CASSFLSGTGNYEQYF
TGTGCCAGCAGTTTCCTTTCCGGGACAGGGAACTACGAGCAGTACTTC
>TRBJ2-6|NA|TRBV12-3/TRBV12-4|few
CASSRASEGSGANVLTF
TGTGCCAGCAGTCGCGCCAGTGAGGGCTCTGGGGCCAACGTCCTGACTTTC
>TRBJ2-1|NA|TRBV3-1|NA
CASSLAGFQRVNEQFF
TGTGCCAGCAGCCTAGCCGGGTTTCAACGGGTGAATGAGCAGTTCTTC
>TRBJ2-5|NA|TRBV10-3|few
CAISEPSGAQYF
TGTGCCATCAGTGAGCCCTCGGGGGCCCAGTACTTC
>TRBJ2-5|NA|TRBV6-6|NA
CASSYSNGDQETQYF
TGTGCCAGCAGTTACTCGAACGGTGATCAAGAGACCCAGTACTTC
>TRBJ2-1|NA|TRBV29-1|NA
CSALLEWINEQFF
TGCAGCGCCCTGCTCGAATGGATCAATGAGCAGTTCTTC
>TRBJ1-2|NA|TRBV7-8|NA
CASSLVAGQGYGYTF
TGTGCCAGCAGCTTAGTGGCCGGGCAGGGGTATGGCTACACCTTC
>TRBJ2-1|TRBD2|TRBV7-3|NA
CASSVTSGVSNEQFF
TGTGCCAGCAGCGTCACTAGCGGGGTATCGAATGAGCAGTTCTTC
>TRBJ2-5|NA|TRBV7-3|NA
CASSLMAGTDDNEQYF
TGTGCCAGCAGCTTAATGGCGGGGACCGATGACAATGAGCAGTACTTC
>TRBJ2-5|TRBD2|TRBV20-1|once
CSASMASGGQETQYF
TGCAGTGCTAGTATGGCTAGCGGGGGTCAAGAGACCCAGTACTTC
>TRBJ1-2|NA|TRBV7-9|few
CASSWEGQLYYTF
TGTGCCAGCAGCTGGGAGGGGCAGTTATACTACACCTTC
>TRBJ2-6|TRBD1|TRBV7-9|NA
CASSSTGGPGANVLTF
TGTGCCAGCAGCTCGACAGGGGGTCCTGGGGCCAACGTCCTGACTTTC
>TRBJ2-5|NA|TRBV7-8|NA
CASTLERDPTKKVKYF
TGTGCCAGCACCTTGGAACGGGACCCTACGAAAAAAGTCAAGTACTTC
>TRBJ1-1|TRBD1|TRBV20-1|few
CSARATPGQGGVTEAFF
TGCAGTGCTAGAGCAACCCCGGGACAGGGGGGTGTTACTGAAGCTTTCTTT
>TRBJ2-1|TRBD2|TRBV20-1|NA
CSGVKNSGGEGNEQFF
TGCAGTGGGGTTAAAAATAGCGGGGGGGAGGGGAATGAGCAGTTCTTC
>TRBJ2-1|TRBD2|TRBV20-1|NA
CSARDEGLAGGPDEQFF
TGCAGTGCTAGAGATGAGGGACTAGCGGGGGGGCCTGATGAGCAGTTCTTC
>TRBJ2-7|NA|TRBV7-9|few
CASSRNGHYEQYF
TGTGCCAGCAGCCGGAACGGCCACTACGAGCAGTACTTC
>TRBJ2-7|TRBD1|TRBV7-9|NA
CASSSRTGYYEQYF
TGTGCCAGCAGCTCCCGGACAGGGTACTACGAGCAGTACTTC
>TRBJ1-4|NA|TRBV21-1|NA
CANSKGDQRGCEKLFF
TGTGCCAACAGCAAAGGGGACCAGCGAGGTTGTGAAAAACTGTTTTTT